This T cell receptor beta chain comes out of a study of CD8 T cells in ankylosing spondylitis. This clonotype was found many times. The germline CDR1 and CDR2 sequences are SGHTA and FQGNSA. The CDR3 has 14 amino acids. The ends were cut back, 1 base at V and 6 bases at J, with 10 bases in the middle. TCRdb reanalysed the 5' RACE reads using MiXCR and keeps one entry per CDR3 protein. The sample holds hundreds of thousands of distinct CDR3 sequences, approximately 9% seen once. The J gene is TRBJ2-1, the V gene TRBV7-2; D perhaps matches TRBD2 (6 bases). The origin of this receptor is a male donor with ankylosing spondylitis or in good health (not recorded which). The sample taken for sequencing was blood, either unsorted or a sorted T cell fraction (not recorded which). The CDR3, as DNA: TGTGCCAGCAGCTTAGTTAGACTAGTCAATGAGCAGTTCTTC. As protein: CASSLVRLVNEQFF. The full variable domain, completed using reference TRBV7-2 and TRBJ2-1, is GAGVSQSPSNKVTEKGKDVELRCDPISGHTALYWYRQSLGQGLEFLIYFQGNSAPDKSGLPSDRFSAERTGGSVSTLTIQRTQQEDSAVYLCASSLVRLVNEQFFGPGTRLTVL.